This T cell receptor beta chain was sequenced during a study of blood T cell repertoires in COVID-19. At the level of the study: Some COVID-19 samples were acute and others convalescent; all came from the United States, Italy and Spain. T cells, B-cell-depleted T cells, or PBMCs supplied cDNA or gDNA.

In the authors' methods: How many nucleated cells were present was estimated from reference gene primer amplification. The method was immunoSEQ multiplex PCR; TCRdb's version includes in-frame clones alone and lacks a portion of them. The V and J calls and clone size were taken over from that table, and D and trimming were inferred from the DNA. The data contain under 350,000 clones, around 86% of them singletons. V trimming: 6 bases; J trimming: 5 bases; junction bases outside the gene matches: 9. The CDR3 length is 15 residues. Germline values: CDR1 MNHEY, CDR2 SVGAGI. The receptor comes from a man in his fifties with acute or convalescent COVID-19. Sequenced: peripheral blood. This chain links TRBV6-5 with TRBJ2-2, with TRBD2 matching over 7 bases. CDR3 loop: CASRKGGAATGELFF. The CDR3 DNA is TGTGCCAGCAGAAAGGGAGGGGCCGCTACCGGGGAGCTGTTTTTT.